One and the same sample provided the 30 T cell receptor beta chains below, sequenced in a study of metastatic and nonmetastatic thyroid tumors (dated by TCRdb to the early 2020s). Libraries were made using PCR. The listed sequencing device is Illumina HiSeq 4000. TCRdb trimmed public reads at Q25 via fastp, called clones via MiXCR and kept in-frame beta chains. For this sample the table gives fewer than 15,000 clones, of which approximately 32% were detected only once. The ten top clones hold around half of the sample. Before undergoing thyroid surgery, none of the patients had been given any kind of treatment. Sequences were obtained from tumor tissue. All receptors derive from a male donor with papillary thyroid cancer or a benign thyroid nodule (not recorded which). Some clones in this sample may be carry-over from other donors' samples.

This clone was seen ten or more times. The chain employs TRBV19 and TRBJ1-2; possible D gene TRBD1, 5 bases. Germline V gene lookup returns CDR1 LNHDA and CDR2 SQIVND (reference sequence). Trimming stripped 3 bases from V and 3 bases from J, with 11 bases between. The CDR3 has 14 amino acids. CDR3 coding DNA: TGTGCCAGTAGTATCCCCAGGGTAGACTATGGCTACACCTTC. Its translation is CASSIPRVDYGYTF.

This chain connects TRBV19 to TRBJ1-1; 8 bases fit TRBD1. J gave up 1 base and V 3 bases, and 4 bases lay outside the gene matches. CDR1 LNHDA and CDR2 SQIVND come from the germline V gene (reference sequence). CDR3 size: 15 residues. As DNA, the CDR3 is TGTGCCAGTAGTATCCAGGGGGCTTGGAACACTGAAGCTTTCTTT. It specifies CASSIQGAWNTEAFF.

This clone was picked up many times. The CDR3 sequence: CASSHQGWGTSGANVLTF. In DNA, the CDR3 is TGTGCCAGCAGCCACCAGGGATGGGGGACCTCTGGGGCCAACGTCCTGACTTTC. V and J are TRBV14 and TRBJ2-6, with D perhaps given as TRBD1 or TRBD2 (5 bases each). The CDR3 is 18 amino acids. Trimming removed 3 bases at V and 0 bases at J, with 15 bases between. The germline CDR1 and CDR2 sequences are SGHDN and FVKESK.

This clone was seen only once. The chain links TRBV5-1 to TRBJ2-3; 8 positions agree with TRBD2. J gave up 3 bases and V 4 bases, and 10 bases lay outside the gene matches. The V gene's germline CDR1 is SGHRS and CDR2 YFSETQ. This CDR3 comprises 16 residues. The CDR3: CASSRVSGGQTDTQYF. The CDR3 bases are TGCGCCAGCAGCCGAGTTTCGGGAGGGCAAACAGATACGCAGTATTTT.

This clone ranks as medium-sized (0.01 to 0.1%). In nucleotides, the CDR3 is TGTGCCAGCAGAGTGGACAGGCACAATCAGCCCCAGCATTTT. Residues: CASRVDRHNQPQHF. The rearrangement links TRBV6-1 to TRBJ1-5, with TRBD1 matching over 7 bases. After removal of 6 bases from V and 3 bases from J, the junction contained 5 bases not matched to a gene. This CDR3 comprises 14 residues. CDR1 MNHNS and CDR2 SASEGT come from the germline V gene.

This clone is deemed medium-sized. The V call is TRBV28, the J call TRBJ2-7, with D perhaps given as TRBD1 or TRBD2 (6 bases each). The CDR3 consists of 13 residues. The V gene lost 6 bases and the J gene lost 4 bases, with 13 bases spanning the gap. Germline V gene data show CDR1 as MDHEN and CDR2 as SYDVKM. DNA of the CDR3: TGTGCCAGCAGAACGGGGGCGGAATACGAGCAGTACTTC. Its translation is CASRTGAEYEQYF.

The table lists this clone with many counts. This may stem from a read error, because a much larger clone lies one nucleotide away. This chain connects TRBV6-2 or TRBV6-3 to TRBJ2-3; 9 bases are shared with TRBD2. The CDR3 covers 15 residues. The ends lost 8 bases at V and 2 bases at J; junction bases unmatched: 8. The germline V gene encodes CDR1 MNHEY and CDR2 SVGEGT. The CDR3 loop is CASGGTSSNTDTQYF. For the CDR3, the DNA is TGTGCCAGCGGCGGGACTAGCAGCAACACAGATACGCAGTATTTT.

The rearrangement joins TRBV6-5 to TRBJ2-2; D gene ambiguous. The ends were cut back, 3 bases at V and 7 bases at J, with 15 bases in the middle. Per germline, CDR1 MNHEY and CDR2 SVGAGI. The CDR3 covers 15 residues. The CDR3 DNA follows: TGTGCCAGCAGTTATTCGATGAACCGGGTCGGGGAGCTGTTTTTT. Its protein product is CASSYSMNRVGELFF.

This clone was detected a few times. The chain joins TRBV18 to TRBJ2-7, with D tentatively TRBD2 (7 bases). The V and J ends lost 4 bases and 1 base respectively, with 29 bases between them. Germline assignment: CDR1 KGHSH and CDR2 LQKENI. This CDR3 is built from 20 residues. The CDR3 reads CASSLKGGSGLSGRSYEQYF. The DNA of the CDR3 is TGTGCCAGCTCACTGAAAGGGGGGTCGGGACTATCGGGACGTTCCTACGAGCAGTACTTC.

This clone is medium-sized in the sample. The gene calls are TRBV2 and TRBJ2-1, with D uncertain. The CDR3 totals 15 residues. Per germline, CDR1 SNHLY and CDR2 FYNNEI. Trimming left V 3 bases short and J 0 bases short, with 9 bases between. CDR3 sequence: CASSEDGSSYNEQFF. The CDR3 bases are TGTGCCAGCAGTGAGGACGGTAGCTCCTACAATGAGCAGTTCTTC.

This clone was detected only a few times. The chain employs TRBV28 and TRBJ1-1; D ambiguous. Germline CDR1 is MDHEN and CDR2 is SYDVKM. The ends were cut back, 9 bases at V and 6 bases at J, with 11 bases in the middle. This CDR3 is 11 amino acids long. CDR3 coding DNA: TGTGCCAGTCTGGGATCGGCTGAAGCTTTCTTT. Amino acids: CASLGSAEAFF.

This sequence joins TRBV27 and TRBJ2-7; a possible D gene is TRBD2 (6 bases). Germline loops: CDR1 MNHEY, CDR2 SMNVEV (reference sequence). V lost 1 base, J lost 5 bases, and 15 bases lay in between. The CDR3 loop spans 15 amino acids. CDR3 nucleotide sequence: TGTGCCAGCAGTTTATTGGGTGGCGAGCGGGACGAGCAGTACTTC. Its translation is CASSLLGGERDEQYF.

In regard to this clone: A junction end diverges from the germline sequence, so it may reflect a read error. DNA of the CDR3: TGTGCCAGCAGCCAAGCAGGAGGCATTAAGCCACAGGATTTT. This encodes CASSQAGGIKPQDF. J is TRBJ1-5 and V is TRBV4-2; possibly TRBD1 for D (5 bases). Germline V gives CDR1 LGHNA, CDR2 YNFKEQ. The CDR3 runs to 14 residues.

Here the CDR3 DNA reads TGTGCCAGCTCACCACCAGACTTCTACTCCTACGAGCAGTACTTC. Its protein product is CASSPPDFYSYEQYF. The chain links TRBV18 to TRBJ2-7; D not resolved. Germline lookup yields CDR1 KGHSH and CDR2 LQKENI. V was clipped by 0 bases and J by 0 bases, with 9 bases between them. This CDR3 region has 15 residues. Full variable domain (remainder filled in from reference TRBV18 and TRBJ2-7): NAGVMQNPRHLVRRRGQEARLRCSPMKGHSHVYWYRQLPEEGLKFMVYLQKENIIDESGMPKERFSAEFPKEGPSILRIQQVVRGDSAAYFCASSPPDFYSYEQYFGPGTRLTVT.

There are a few counts of this clone. This rearrangement joins TRBV28 to TRBJ1-2; 7 bases agree with TRBD1. Per the germline V gene, CDR1 is MDHEN and CDR2 is SYDVKM. The CDR3 is 14 residues long. Trimming at V came to 4 bases and at J to 2 bases, leaving 4 bases not matched to a gene. CDR3 protein: CASSSGQPNYGYTF. DNA for the CDR3: TGTGCCAGCAGTTCGGGACAGCCGAACTATGGCTACACCTTC.

This clone occurred a few times. The gene calls are TRBV6-5 and TRBJ1-6; 8 nucleotides line up with TRBD1. Unmatched junction bases numbered 5, after V lost 0 bases and J lost 7 bases. This CDR3 spans 16 amino acids. CDR1 is MNHEY and CDR2 is SVGAGI in the germline V gene. The CDR3 is CASSYSRGHVNSPLHF. The DNA of the CDR3 is TGTGCCAGCAGTTACTCCAGGGGGCATGTAAATTCACCCCTCCACTTT.

The chain uses TRBV6-1 and TRBJ2-1; D gene unclear. Germline lookup yields CDR1 MNHNS and CDR2 SASEGT. Trimming left V 1 base short and J 5 bases short, with 12 bases between. The CDR3 is 15 residues long. CDR3 loop: CASSEGLQMDNEQFF. The CDR3 region has the DNA TGTGCCAGCAGTGAAGGACTCCAGATGGACAATGAGCAGTTCTTC.

Details on this clone: This may be a read error: a much more frequent sequence differs by one nucleotide. The V gene is TRBV6-2 or TRBV6-3, the J gene TRBJ1-2, with D possibly TRBD1 on 5 matching bases. Germline CDR1 MNHEY, CDR2 SVGEGT. V lost 1 base to trimming and J lost 8 bases, with 8 bases between them. The CDR3 has 12 residues. CDR3 sequence reads: CASSYLGLGYTF. The CDR3 nucleotides are TGTGCCAGCAGTTACTTGGGGCTAGGCTACACCTTC.

The V and J genes are TRBV18 and TRBJ2-7; D call uncertain. The CDR3 has 15 amino acids. With 1 base removed from V and 2 bases from J, the gap between germline ends came to 12 bases. In germline, CDR1 is KGHSH, CDR2 LQKENI. The CDR3 DNA follows: TGTGCCAGCTCACCACGAAACAGTGTCGCCTACGAGCAGTACTTC. Translated, it gives CASSPRNSVAYEQYF. The full variable domain, in which reference TRBV18 and TRBJ2-7 provide the parts outside the CDR3, is NAGVMQNPRHLVRRRGQEARLRCSPMKGHSHVYWYRQLPEEGLKFMVYLQKENIIDESGMPKERFSAEFPKEGPSILRIQQVVRGDSAAYFCASSPRNSVAYEQYFGPGTRLTVT.

J is TRBJ2-7 and V is TRBV5-1; D call uncertain. V was cut by 3 bases and J by 2 bases, with 12 bases left in between. CDR1 SGHRS and CDR2 YFSETQ come from the germline V gene. The CDR3 is made up of 14 amino acids. The DNA for the CDR3 is TGCGCCAGCAGCTCAAGGGTGGCGACCTACGAGCAGTACTTC. It translates to CASSSRVATYEQYF.

The gene calls are TRBV20-1 and TRBJ1-2; no clear D. The CDR3 spans 12 residues. The V and J ends lost 1 base and 8 bases respectively, with 11 bases between them. Germline loops: CDR1 DFQATT, CDR2 SNEGSKA (reference sequence). CDR3 amino acids: CSARALLNGYTF. CDR3 DNA sequence: TGCAGTGCTAGAGCTTTATTGAACGGCTACACCTTC.

This clone was observed once. The chain couples TRBV19 to TRBJ1-5; D possibly corresponds to TRBD1 (5 bases). This CDR3 has 18 amino acids. Looked up from germline, CDR1 is LNHDA and CDR2 is SQIVND (reference sequence). Deletions cut 4 bases from V and 0 bases from J, with 19 bases between. This CDR3 is CASSSDRITLYSNQPQHF. For the CDR3, the DNA is TGTGCCAGTAGTAGTGACAGAATTACCCTTTATAGCAATCAGCCCCAGCATTTT. Looking up the rest from reference TRBV19 and TRBJ1-5 gives the full variable domain: DGGITQSPKYLFRKEGQNVTLSCEQNLNHDAMYWYRQDPGQGLRLIYYSQIVNDFQKGDIAEGYSVSREKKESFPLTVTSAQKNPTAFYLCASSSDRITLYSNQPQHFGDGTRLSIL.

The gene calls are TRBV18 and TRBJ1-2; TRBD1 is a possible D gene (5 bases). The CDR3 spans 14 residues. The ends were cut back, 3 bases at V and 6 bases at J, with 14 bases in the middle. Germline-derived CDR1 and CDR2 are KGHSH and LQKENI. CDR3 in amino acids: CASSPGAVLHGYTF. As DNA, the CDR3 is TGTGCCAGCTCACCTGGGGCGGTCCTCCATGGCTACACCTTC. Filled out from reference TRBV18 and TRBJ1-2, the complete variable domain reads NAGVMQNPRHLVRRRGQEARLRCSPMKGHSHVYWYRQLPEEGLKFMVYLQKENIIDESGMPKERFSAEFPKEGPSILRIQQVVRGDSAAYFCASSPGAVLHGYTFGSGTRLTVV.

At least ten counts were recorded for this clone. V usage is TRBV7-9 and J usage is TRBJ1-2, with D uncertain. The CDR3 length is 12 residues. CDR1 is SEHNR and CDR2 is FQNEAQ in the germline V gene (reference sequence). V was shortened by 1 base and J by 8 bases, with 8 bases between the two germline ends. CDR3 nucleotide sequence: TGTGCCAGCAGCTTAGTAAGGGAGGGCTACACCTTC. This gives the protein CASSLVREGYTF.

This clone was counted only a few times. J is TRBJ2-1 and V is TRBV27; D uncertain. CDR3 length: 12 residues. V was pared by 7 bases and J by 4 bases, with 8 bases between. CDR1 and CDR2 from the germline V gene are MNHEY and SMNVEV (reference sequence). The CDR3 loop is CASMAGYNEQFF. The DNA of the CDR3 is TGTGCCAGCATGGCAGGATACAATGAGCAGTTCTTC.

A single count supports this clone. This chain connects TRBV5-1 to TRBJ2-7; 9 bases fit TRBD1. Unmatched junction bases numbered 5, after V lost 0 bases and J lost 4 bases. This CDR3 contains 15 residues. Germline V gene data show CDR1 as SGHRS and CDR2 as YFSETQ. CDR3 sequence reads: CASSLAGTGFYEQYF. The CDR3 nucleotides read TGCGCCAGCAGCTTGGCCGGGACAGGGTTTTACGAGCAGTACTTC.

The gene calls are TRBV12-3 or TRBV12-4 and TRBJ1-4, with no clear D. The CDR3 is 11 residues long. The V and J ends lost 1 base and 8 bases respectively, with 2 bases between them. CDR3 coding DNA: TGTGCCAGCAGTTTAGTAGAAAAACTGTTTTTT. Translation gives CASSLVEKLFF.

This clone has a single count. This chain uses TRBV13 with TRBJ2-7, with 8 bases that match TRBD2. Germline V gene data show CDR1 as PRHDT and CDR2 as FYEKMQ (reference sequence). The junction had 12 bases not matched to a gene; V was cut back by 8 bases and J by 9 bases. The CDR3 is made up of 13 amino acids. CDR3 amino acids: CASRGRRERGQYF. CDR3 bases: TGTGCCAGCCGCGGGAGGCGGGAGCGCGGGCAGTACTTC.

There are many counts of this clone. The genes are TRBV6-1 and TRBJ2-3; no clear D. Between the trimmed V and J ends, which lost 3 bases and 6 bases, there was a span of 4 bases. The CDR3 sequence is 11 residues long. Germline V lookup: CDR1 MNHNS, CDR2 SASEGT. CDR3 in amino acids: CASSDLDTQYF. The CDR3 DNA sequence: TGTGCCAGCAGTGATTTGGATACGCAGTATTTT.

This clone occurred many times. V and J are TRBV6-4 and TRBJ2-3; the match to TRBD1 covers 11 bases. From germline, CDR1 is MRHNA and CDR2 SNTAGT. The CDR3 covers 15 residues. The ends lost 4 bases at V and 0 bases at J; junction bases unmatched: 0. The CDR3 region has the DNA TGTGCCAGCAGTGGGACAGGGGGCAGCACAGATACGCAGTATTTT. It encodes CASSGTGGSTDTQYF.